This T cell receptor (beta chain) was recovered during a study of molecular identifiers for immune sequencing clone quantification. As for the study in general: Replicate experiments took RNA from roughly 20,000 or 100,000 naive CD8 cells, divided it five ways and sequenced four.

MiXCR was run by TCRdb on the PCR reads, yielding one entry per CDR3 protein. The sample consists of under 800,000 distinct CDR3 sequences, about 25% of them appearing once. J lost 1 base, V lost 8 bases, and 4 bases had no gene match. The CDR3 extends over 15 amino acids. CDR1 and CDR2 from the germline V gene are SEHNR and FQNEAQ (reference sequence). This clonotype occurred a few times. The chain recombines TRBV7-9 with TRBJ1-4, with 10 bases identical to TRBD1. Sequenced sample: naive CD8+ T cells from blood, with Jurkat cell RNA spiked in. Indicated subset: FACS-sorted CD8+CD4-CCR7+CD45RA+ naive T cells. The clonotype was recovered from a human donor in good health. Some libraries in this study had Jurkat cell RNA spiked in. CDR3: CASLDRGRTNEKLFF. The CDR3 DNA sequence: TGTGCCAGCCTAGACAGGGGGCGAACTAATGAAAAACTGTTTTTT.